The 2 T cell receptor beta chains below all came from one sample that was sequenced in a study of T cell changes during pregnancy in multiple sclerosis. The protocol was immunoSEQ multiplex PCR, while the TCRdb copy is restricted to in-frame clones and leaves out a portion. The sample includes more than 75,000 clones, 85% to 95% of them seen just once. The input for sequencing was peripheral blood, taken in the third trimester of pregnancy. The source of these receptors is a female donor with multiple sclerosis, enrolled in a pregnancy study.

The gene calls are TRBV9 and TRBJ1-1; 9 nucleotides match TRBD1. V lost 2 bases and J lost 0; bases outside the gene matches: 5. CDR1 is SGDLS, CDR2 YYNGEE, per germline. CDR3 length equals 16 residues. The CDR3 nucleotides read TGTGCCAGCAGCGTTTGGACAGGGGTGATGAACACTGAAGCTTTCTTT. It specifies CASSVWTGVMNTEAFF.

CDR3 region: CASSVYEQPQETQYF. The CDR3 nucleotides are TGTGCCAGCAGCGTATACGAACAGCCCCAAGAGACCCAGTACTTC. The gene calls are TRBV9 and TRBJ2-5; D gene unclear. Germline V gives CDR1 SGDLS, CDR2 YYNGEE. CDR3 length equals 15 residues. Trimming took off 1 base at V and 1 base at J, with 11 bases between the two ends.